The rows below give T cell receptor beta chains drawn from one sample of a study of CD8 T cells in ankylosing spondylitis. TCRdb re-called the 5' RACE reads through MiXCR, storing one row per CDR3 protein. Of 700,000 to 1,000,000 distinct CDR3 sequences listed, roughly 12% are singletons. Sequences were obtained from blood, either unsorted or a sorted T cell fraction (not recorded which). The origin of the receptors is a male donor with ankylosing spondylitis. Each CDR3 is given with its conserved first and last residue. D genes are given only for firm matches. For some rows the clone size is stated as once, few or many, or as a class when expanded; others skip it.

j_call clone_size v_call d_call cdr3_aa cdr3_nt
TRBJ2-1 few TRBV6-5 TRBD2 CASSYAASGSINEQFF TGTGCCAGCAGTTACGCCGCTAGCGGGAGTATTAATGAGCAGTTCTTC
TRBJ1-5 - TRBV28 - CASTSLPRDEEDQPQHF TGTGCCAGCACATCACTCCCCCGGGACGAGGAGGATCAGCCCCAGCATTTT
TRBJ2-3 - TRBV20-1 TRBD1 CSAPRTGSTDTQYF TGCAGTGCCCCTCGGACAGGGAGCACAGATACGCAGTATTTT
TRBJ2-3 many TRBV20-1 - CSAPDWGVGGDTQYF TGCAGTGCTCCGGACTGGGGGGTTGGAGGAGATACGCAGTATTTT
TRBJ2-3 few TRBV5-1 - CASSPVGGPDTQYF TGCGCCAGCAGCCCCGTCGGTGGACCAGATACGCAGTATTTT
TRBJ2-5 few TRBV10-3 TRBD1 CAISESTGAGETQYF TGTGCCATCAGTGAGTCGACAGGGGCGGGCGAGACCCAGTACTTC
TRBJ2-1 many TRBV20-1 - CSASFQKYNEQFF TGCAGTGCTAGTTTTCAGAAATACAATGAGCAGTTCTTC
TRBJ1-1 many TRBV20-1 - CSAPPAANTEAFF TGCAGTGCCCCCCCGGCGGCGAACACTGAAGCTTTCTTT
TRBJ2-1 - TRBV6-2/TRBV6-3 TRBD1 CASRNDRAEQFF TGTGCCAGCAGGAACGACAGGGCTGAGCAGTTCTTC
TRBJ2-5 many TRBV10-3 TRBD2 CAISGLAGGETQYF TGTGCCATCAGCGGACTAGCGGGAGGAGAGACCCAGTACTTC
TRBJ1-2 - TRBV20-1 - CSGEEGFRYGYTF TGCAGTGGAGAAGAGGGGTTCCGCTATGGCTACACCTTC
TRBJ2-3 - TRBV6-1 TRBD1 CASSPTGFPDTQYF TGTGCCAGCAGTCCGACAGGGTTTCCAGATACGCAGTATTTT
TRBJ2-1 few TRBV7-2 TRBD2 CASSLMLAGGNEQFF TGTGCCAGCAGCTTAATGCTAGCGGGAGGCAATGAGCAGTTCTTC
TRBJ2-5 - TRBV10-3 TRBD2 CAISDGGRVETQYF TGTGCCATCAGTGACGGCGGGAGGGTAGAGACCCAGTACTTC
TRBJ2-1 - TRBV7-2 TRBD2 CASSLDGRASNEQFF TGTGCCAGCAGCTTAGACGGGAGGGCAAGTAATGAGCAGTTCTTC
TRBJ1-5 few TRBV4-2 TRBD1 CASSQGQYSNQPQHF TGTGCCAGCAGCCAGGGACAGTATAGCAATCAGCCCCAGCATTTT
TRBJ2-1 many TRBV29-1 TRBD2 CSGLAQTYNEQFF TGCAGCGGACTAGCGCAAACCTACAATGAGCAGTTCTTC
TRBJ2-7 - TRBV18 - CASSQSQGFPYEQYF TGTGCCAGCTCACAATCTCAGGGGTTTCCCTACGAGCAGTACTTC
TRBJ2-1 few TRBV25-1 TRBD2 CASSVGSGRSEQFF TGTGCCAGCAGTGTGGGTAGCGGGAGGAGTGAGCAGTTCTTC
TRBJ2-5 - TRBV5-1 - CASSLPSGRNQETQYF TGCGCCAGCAGCCTTCCATCGGGACGAAACCAAGAGACCCAGTACTTC
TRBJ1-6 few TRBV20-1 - CSASVIGDNSPLHF TGCAGTGCTAGTGTTATCGGAGATAATTCACCCCTCCACTTT
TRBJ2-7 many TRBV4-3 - CASSQDLNYEQYF TGCGCCAGCAGCCAAGATTTGAATTACGAGCAGTACTTC
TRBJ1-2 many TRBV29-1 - CSVTTGSVGYTF TGCAGCGTCACTACAGGTTCCGTGGGCTACACCTTC
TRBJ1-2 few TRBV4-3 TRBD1 CASSPGQDWDGYTF TGCGCCAGCAGCCCGGGACAGGATTGGGATGGCTACACCTTC
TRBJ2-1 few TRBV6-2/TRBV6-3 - CASSYLGPLAFYGSSYNEQFF TGTGCCAGCAGTTACTTAGGCCCACTAGCCTTCTACGGGAGCTCCTACAATGAGCAGTTCTTC
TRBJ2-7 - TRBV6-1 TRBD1 CASSDAGQGIYEQYF TGTGCCAGCAGTGACGCGGGACAGGGGATTTACGAGCAGTACTTC
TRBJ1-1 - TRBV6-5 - CASSYSTGLGRTEAFF TGTGCCAGCAGTTACTCGACAGGTCTGGGGAGAACTGAAGCTTTCTTT
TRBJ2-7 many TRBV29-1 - CSVVRGASGYEQYF TGCAGCGTTGTTCGCGGGGCAAGTGGGTACGAGCAGTACTTC
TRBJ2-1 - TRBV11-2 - CASSAETYNEQFF TGTGCCAGCAGCGCAGAAACGTACAATGAGCAGTTCTTC
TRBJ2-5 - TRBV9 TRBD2 CASSVAGLAGEETQYF TGTGCCAGCAGCGTAGCCGGACTAGCGGGAGAGGAGACCCAGTACTTC
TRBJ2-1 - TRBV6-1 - CASKGPGRPYNEQFF TGTGCCAGCAAGGGACCAGGTAGGCCCTACAATGAGCAGTTCTTC
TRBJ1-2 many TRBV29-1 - CSVDNPGAGGYTF TGCAGCGTTGATAACCCCGGAGCGGGTGGCTACACCTTC
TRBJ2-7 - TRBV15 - CATSKRGGYEQYF TGTGCCACCAGCAAAAGAGGCGGGTACGAGCAGTACTTC
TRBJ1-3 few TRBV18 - CASSPAVRGNTIYF TGTGCCAGCTCCCCCGCAGTTCGTGGAAACACCATATATTTT
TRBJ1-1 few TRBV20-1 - CSARIFREAFF TGCAGTGCTAGAATCTTCCGGGAAGCTTTCTTT
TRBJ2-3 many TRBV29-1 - CSVGGGGSSTDTQYF TGCAGCGTTGGGGGCGGAGGGAGCAGCACAGATACGCAGTATTTT
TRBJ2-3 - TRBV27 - CASSLGQTILGDTQYF TGTGCCAGCAGTTTAGGCCAGACTATTCTGGGGGATACGCAGTATTTT
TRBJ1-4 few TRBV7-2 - CASSLVAGAGEKLFF TGTGCCAGCAGCTTAGTCGCAGGGGCGGGGGAAAAACTGTTTTTT
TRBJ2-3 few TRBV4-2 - CASSRTRLARGTDTQYF TGTGCCAGCAGCCGGACCCGCCTAGCGAGAGGGACAGATACGCAGTATTTT
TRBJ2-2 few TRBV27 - CASSPPGTPSGELFF TGTGCCAGCAGTCCACCCGGGACCCCTTCAGGGGAGCTGTTTTTT
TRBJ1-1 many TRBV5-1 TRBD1 CASSLDRALHTEAFF TGCGCCAGCAGCTTAGACAGGGCCTTGCACACTGAAGCTTTCTTT
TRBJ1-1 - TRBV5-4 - CASSPESTEAFF TGTGCCAGCAGCCCTGAGTCGACTGAAGCTTTCTTT
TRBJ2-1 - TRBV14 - CASSQDLDIYNEQFF TGTGCCAGCAGCCAAGATCTAGACATATACAATGAGCAGTTCTTC